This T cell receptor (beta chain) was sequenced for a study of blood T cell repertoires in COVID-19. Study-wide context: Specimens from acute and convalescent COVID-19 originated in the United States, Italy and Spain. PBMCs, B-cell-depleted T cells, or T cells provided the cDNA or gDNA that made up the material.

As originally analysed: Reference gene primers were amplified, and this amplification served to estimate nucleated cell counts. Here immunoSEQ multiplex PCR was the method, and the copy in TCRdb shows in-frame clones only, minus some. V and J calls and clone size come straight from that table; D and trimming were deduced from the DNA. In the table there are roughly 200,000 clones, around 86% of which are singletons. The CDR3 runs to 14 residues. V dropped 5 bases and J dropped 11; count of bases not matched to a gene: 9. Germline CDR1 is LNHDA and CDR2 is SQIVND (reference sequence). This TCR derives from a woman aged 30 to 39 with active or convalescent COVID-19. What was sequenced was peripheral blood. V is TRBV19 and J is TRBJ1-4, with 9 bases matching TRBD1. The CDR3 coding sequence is TGTGCCAGTAGTCAAGGGACAGGGATTATCAAACTGTTTTTT. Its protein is CASSQGTGIIKLFF.